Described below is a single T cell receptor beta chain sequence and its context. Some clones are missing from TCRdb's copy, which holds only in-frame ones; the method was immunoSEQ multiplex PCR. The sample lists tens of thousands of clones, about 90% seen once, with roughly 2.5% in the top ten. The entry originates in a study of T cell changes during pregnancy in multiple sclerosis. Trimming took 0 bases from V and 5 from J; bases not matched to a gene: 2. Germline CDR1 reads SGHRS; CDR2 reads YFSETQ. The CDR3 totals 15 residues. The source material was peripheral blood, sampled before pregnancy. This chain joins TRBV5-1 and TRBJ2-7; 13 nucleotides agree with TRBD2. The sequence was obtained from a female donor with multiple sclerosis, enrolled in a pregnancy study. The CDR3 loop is CASSLAGLAGDEQYF. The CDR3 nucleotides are TGCGCCAGCAGCTTGGCCGGACTAGCGGGAGACGAGCAGTACTTC.